These 27 T cell receptor beta chains came from one sample sequenced in a study of cytomegalovirus exposure and HLA in healthy donors. PCR employed 60 Vbeta and 13 Jbeta primers. This table comes from immunoSEQ multiplex PCR, and its TCRdb copy is limited to in-frame clones, with some not included. The sample records 100,000 to 150,000 clones, approximately 80% being singletons. The specimen was PBMCs. These receptors all stem from a man in his fifties or sixties in good health and CMV-seropositive.

This chain joins TRBV19 and TRBJ2-1, with 7 bases identical to TRBD2. V shed 3 bases and J 4 bases; nucleotides not matched to a gene: 9. The CDR3 is made up of 16 amino acids. Germline lookup yields CDR1 LNHDA and CDR2 SQIVND (reference sequence). The CDR3 bases are TGTGCCAGTAGTATCTTGTTCCAGCGGGGATACAATGAGCAGTTCTTC. Translating it yields CASSILFQRGYNEQFF. Using reference TRBV19 and TRBJ2-1 for the parts outside the CDR3, the full variable domain is DGGITQSPKYLFRKEGQNVTLSCEQNLNHDAMYWYRQDPGQGLRLIYYSQIVNDFQKGDIAEGYSVSREKKESFPLTVTSAQKNPTAFYLCASSILFQRGYNEQFFGPGTRLTVL.

The V and J genes are TRBV5-1 and TRBJ2-1; possibly TRBD1 for D (5 bases). The CDR3 sequence is 15 residues long. Trimming took off 1 base at V and 10 bases at J, with 18 bases between the two ends. Germline CDR1 SGHRS, CDR2 YFSETQ. In DNA form, the CDR3 reads TGCGCCAGCAGCTTGTGGAGTCAAACAGGAAGCGAGCAGTTCTTC. It translates to CASSLWSQTGSEQFF. Combining the CDR3 with reference TRBV5-1 and TRBJ2-1 gives the whole variable domain KAGVTQTPRYLIKTRGQQVTLSCSPISGHRSVSWYQQTPGQGLQFLFEYFSETQRNKGNFPGRFSGRQFSNSRSEMNVSTLELGDSALYLCASSLWSQTGSEQFFGPGTRLTVL.

This chain uses TRBV18 with TRBJ1-6; 9 bases match TRBD1. Germline loops: CDR1 KGHSH, CDR2 LQKENI. The CDR3 extends over 14 amino acids. The V and J ends lost 3 bases and 10 bases, in that order; junction bases with no gene match: 4. This CDR3 is CASSPDRGGSPLHF. CDR3 in DNA: TGTGCCAGCTCACCGGACAGGGGAGGCTCACCCCTCCACTTT.

The rearrangement links TRBV5-4 to TRBJ2-5, with 9 bases identical to TRBD1. Germline CDR1 is SGHNT and CDR2 is YYREEE (reference sequence). After removal of 3 bases from V and 4 bases from J, the junction contained 10 bases not matched to a gene. The CDR3 is 16 amino acids. DNA of the CDR3: TGTGCCAGCAGCTCTCCGGGACAGGGTCTGAGAGAGACCCAGTACTTC. Its translation: CASSSPGQGLRETQYF.

This clone was counted once. In DNA form, the CDR3 reads TGCGCCAGCAGCCCTGACACTCATCAGCCCCAGCATTTT. Protein sequence: CASSPDTHQPQHF. The V call is TRBV5-1, the J call TRBJ1-5; D is ambiguous. The V end lost 4 bases, the J end lost 5 bases, and 10 bases lay between the germline ends. Germline loops: CDR1 SGHRS, CDR2 YFSETQ. The CDR3 has 13 amino acids.

J is TRBJ1-3 and V is TRBV9; no firm D call. V was cut by 2 bases and J by 2 bases, with 11 bases left in between. The CDR3 totals 15 residues. Germline assignment: CDR1 SGDLS and CDR2 YYNGEE. In DNA, the CDR3 is TGTGCCAGCAGCGTTTCCGCCCAGGCTGGAAACACCATATATTTT. It yields the protein CASSVSAQAGNTIYF.

This clone was recorded a few times. The rearrangement joins TRBV28 to TRBJ1-1; TRBD1 matches 7 bases. CDR1 is MDHEN and CDR2 is SYDVKM in the germline V gene. The CDR3 extends over 14 amino acids. For the CDR3, the DNA is TGTGCGTCCCAATCAGGGGGGCGGGACACTGAAGCTTTCTTT. Translation: CASQSGGRDTEAFF.

This clone appeared a single time. The chain uses TRBV5-4 and TRBJ2-7, with a tentative D call TRBD2 (6 bases). CDR3 length: 15 amino acids. V was cut by 3 bases and J by 2 bases, with 15 bases left in between. From germline, CDR1 is SGHNT and CDR2 YYREEE (reference sequence). The CDR3 is CASSSLGGRAYEQYF. CDR3 nucleotides: TGTGCCAGCAGCTCCCTCGGGGGTAGAGCCTACGAGCAGTACTTC.

V and J are TRBV5-6 and TRBJ2-7, with 13 bases fitting TRBD2. Germline assignment: CDR1 SGHDT and CDR2 YYEEEE. The CDR3 loop spans 15 amino acids. Trimming at V came to 4 bases and at J to 7 bases, leaving 8 bases not matched to a gene. This chain's CDR3 is CASSLGLAGLGEQYF. The CDR3, as DNA: TGTGCCAGCAGCCTGGGACTAGCGGGGTTGGGGGAGCAGTACTTC. The full variable domain, rest sourced from reference TRBV5-6 and TRBJ2-7, is DAGVTQSPTHLIKTRGQQVTLRCSPKSGHDTVSWYQQALGQGPQFIFQYYEEEERQRGNFPDRFSGHQFPNYSSELNVNALLLGDSALYLCASSLGLAGLGEQYFGPGTRLTVT.

The chain carries TRBV6-5 and TRBJ1-6; tentatively, D is TRBD1 (5 bases). The germline V and J ends were trimmed by 0 bases and 10 bases, with 13 bases remaining between them. The CDR3 has 15 amino acids. Looked up from germline, CDR1 is MNHEY and CDR2 is SVGAGI. The CDR3 is CASSYSGGVGSPLHF. CDR3 coding DNA: TGTGCCAGCAGTTACTCTGGGGGGGTCGGGTCACCCCTCCACTTT.

The chain uses TRBV18 and TRBJ1-1; the D is unclear. V was clipped by 5 bases and J by 2 bases, with 15 bases between them. This CDR3 is 15 amino acids long. CDR1 is KGHSH and CDR2 is LQKENI in the germline V gene. DNA of the CDR3: TGTGCCAGCTCAACCGGAGGTACAGCCAACACTGAAGCTTTCTTT. Translation gives CASSTGGTANTEAFF.

The chain combines TRBV27 with TRBJ1-1; possible D gene TRBD1, 5 bases. This CDR3 comprises 12 residues. V was trimmed by 8 bases and J by 6 bases, leaving 13 bases between them. Germline V gene sequence: CDR1 MNHEY, CDR2 SMNVEV (reference sequence). For the CDR3, the DNA is TGTGCCAGCCGGGGGGTGGTCGCTGAAGCTTTCTTT. As protein: CASRGVVAEAFF.

There are a few counts of this clone. This chain links TRBV18 with TRBJ2-7; 11 bases fit TRBD2. CDR3 size: 13 residues. The germline gives CDR1 KGHSH, CDR2 LQKENI. J lost 4 bases, V lost 8 bases, and 4 bases had no gene match. The CDR3 DNA follows: TGTGCCAGCGGTACTAGCGGGAGTTACGAGCAGTACTTC. Its translation is CASGTSGSYEQYF.

The V call is TRBV5-1, the J call TRBJ2-5; TRBD2 matches 7 bases. The CDR3 consists of 15 residues. From germline, CDR1 is SGHRS and CDR2 YFSETQ. The junction had 11 bases not matched to a gene; V was cut back by 4 bases and J by 5 bases. The CDR3 protein is CASSGLGGISETQYF. The CDR3 DNA follows: TGCGCCAGCAGCGGATTGGGGGGGATCAGTGAGACCCAGTACTTC.

The gene calls are TRBV5-4 and TRBJ2-5; 11 bases agree with TRBD2. The V and J ends lost 9 bases and 5 bases, in that order; junction bases with no gene match: 9. Looked up from germline, CDR1 is SGHNT and CDR2 is YYREEE (reference sequence). CDR3 length equals 14 residues. The CDR3 region has the DNA TGTGCCACCTATAGCGGGAGGGGAGGGGAGACCCAGTACTTC. It is translated as CATYSGRGGETQYF.

The chain recombines TRBV4-2 with TRBJ2-6; D gene uncertain. Germline values: CDR1 LGHNA, CDR2 YNFKEQ. CDR3 size: 17 residues. Trimming took 0 bases from V and 1 from J, leaving 10 bases between them. The CDR3 region is CASSQDRGQSGANVLTF. The CDR3, as DNA: TGTGCCAGCAGCCAAGATAGAGGCCAGTCTGGGGCCAACGTCCTGACTTTC.

Of note for this clone: One end of the junction varies from germline; a read error may be responsible. The CDR3 protein is CASSPQLTSEKLFF. The CDR3 region has the DNA TGTGCCAGCTCACCACAACTGACTAGTGAAAAACTGTTTTTT. The V call is TRBV18, the J call TRBJ1-4; no reliable D call. The germline gives CDR1 KGHSH, CDR2 LQKENI. The CDR3 has 14 amino acids.

This chain uses TRBV11-2 with TRBJ2-4; 9 bases fit TRBD2. This CDR3 comprises 19 residues. J gave up 0 bases and V 0 bases, and 9 bases lay outside the gene matches. Per the germline V gene, CDR1 is SGHAT and CDR2 is FQNNGV. The CDR3 is CASSLDLRLAGIAKNIQYF. The CDR3, as DNA: TGTGCCAGCAGCTTAGATTTGCGGCTAGCGGGGATAGCCAAAAACATTCAGTACTTC.

The genes are TRBV5-8 and TRBJ2-7, with TRBD2 matching 14 bases. Per the germline V gene, CDR1 is SGHTS and CDR2 is YDEGEE. After removal of 2 bases from V and 7 bases from J, the junction contained 5 bases not matched to a gene. The CDR3 contains 15 residues. CDR3 bases: TGTGCCAGCAGCTTCCGGACTAGCGGGAGGCTTGAGCAGTACTTC. Translated: CASSFRTSGRLEQYF.

The chain combines TRBV29-1 with TRBJ1-2; 10 bases line up with TRBD1. CDR3 length: 13 amino acids. The germline V gene has CDR1 SQVTM and CDR2 ANQGSEA. V lost 5 bases and J lost 5; bases outside the gene matches: 5. The CDR3 nucleotides read TGCAGCGTTTGGGACAGGGGAAATTATGGCTACACCTTC. Encoded protein: CSVWDRGNYGYTF.

V and J are TRBV27 and TRBJ1-1; D is ambiguous. The CDR3 is made up of 12 amino acids. Trimming took off 3 bases at V and 9 bases at J, with 11 bases between the two ends. Germline loops: CDR1 MNHEY, CDR2 SMNVEV (reference sequence). CDR3 amino acids: CASSFRGLKAFF. CDR3 in DNA: TGTGCCAGCAGTTTTCGAGGGCTCAAAGCTTTCTTT.

The chain joins TRBV27 to TRBJ2-6; D might be TRBD2 (6 bases). The CDR3 is 15 amino acids. Per germline, CDR1 MNHEY and CDR2 SMNVEV (reference sequence). Trimming left V 3 bases short and J 2 bases short, with 8 bases between. In DNA form, the CDR3 reads TGTGCCAGCAGTTTTACGGGGGCTGGGGCCAACGTCCTGACTTTC. It specifies CASSFTGAGANVLTF.

V usage is TRBV11-2 and J usage is TRBJ1-2, with D possibly being TRBD1 (6 bases). CDR1 and CDR2 from the germline V gene are SGHAT and FQNNGV. The V gene lost 5 bases and the J gene lost 1 base, with 14 bases spanning the gap. The CDR3 has 15 residues. CDR3 in amino acids: CASSPGAGVNYGYTF. CDR3 nucleotides: TGTGCCAGCAGCCCCGGGGCAGGGGTTAACTATGGCTACACCTTC.

In this sample, this clone turned up a few times. The J gene is TRBJ2-3, the V gene TRBV4-2, with 11 bases matching TRBD2. The CDR3 is made up of 15 amino acids. V lost 4 bases and J lost 1; bases outside the gene matches: 1. Germline V gives CDR1 LGHNA, CDR2 YNFKEQ. CDR3 loop: CASSPTSGGTDTQYF. CDR3 sequence (DNA): TGTGCCAGCAGCCCGACTAGCGGGGGCACAGATACGCAGTATTTT.

In nucleotides, the CDR3 is TGTGCCAGCAGCCGCAGGGGGGCTGGAAACACCATATATTTT. Translated, it gives CASSRRGAGNTIYF. This chain links TRBV6-5 with TRBJ1-3; 7 nucleotides align to TRBD1. Germline assignment: CDR1 MNHEY and CDR2 SVGAGI. The V and J ends lost 6 bases and 2 bases, in that order; junction bases with no gene match: 4. The CDR3 covers 14 residues.

The V call is TRBV29-1, the J call TRBJ2-7, with 8 bases lining up with TRBD2. The CDR3 consists of 13 residues. From germline, CDR1 is SQVTM and CDR2 ANQGSEA. V trimming: 5 bases; J trimming: 5 bases; junction bases outside the gene matches: 8. The CDR3 region is CSVNGRARDEQYF. The CDR3 nucleotides are TGCAGCGTTAACGGGAGGGCCCGGGACGAGCAGTACTTC.

This rearrangement joins TRBV2 to TRBJ1-2, with D tentatively TRBD1 (6 bases). The CDR3 has 14 residues. The V gene's germline CDR1 is SNHLY and CDR2 FYNNEI. The V and J ends lost 5 bases and 2 bases respectively, with 12 bases between them. The DNA for the CDR3 is TGTGCCAGCAGTACAGGGTTTTCCAACTATGGCTACACCTTC. Translated, it gives CASSTGFSNYGYTF. The full variable domain, its missing parts supplied by reference TRBV2 and TRBJ1-2, is EPEVTQTPSHQVTQMGQEVILRCVPISNHLYFYWYRQILGQKVEFLVSFYNNEISEKSEIFDDQFSVERPDGSNFTLKIRSTKLEDSAMYFCASSTGFSNYGYTFGSGTRLTVV.